The next 31 T cell receptor beta chains were all read from a single sample in a study of OX40 agonist ivuxolimab in advanced cancers. The protocol was immunoSEQ multiplex PCR, while the TCRdb copy is restricted to in-frame clones and leaves out a portion. The repertoire holds about 79,000 clones, with about 85% as singletons. Source: CD4+ or CD8+ T cells sorted from blood, taken in a trial of the OX40 agonist ivuxolimab. The receptors stem from an adult with an advanced solid tumor such as melanoma, head and neck, liver or kidney cancer.

The V gene is TRBV28, the J gene TRBJ2-5; 8 positions agree with TRBD2. The last part of the DNA fits TRBJ2-7 better; the J call may be wrong. This CDR3 contains 15 residues. Germline loops: CDR1 MDHEN, CDR2 SYDVKM. The CDR3 DNA is TGTGCCAGCAGACTGTTGCAGGGACTAGGGGCCGAGCAGTACTTC. As protein: CASRLLQGLGAEQYF.

This chain uses TRBV12-2 with TRBJ1-6. TRBV12-2 is given as a pseudogene. The CDR3 is made up of 10 amino acids. CDR3 in DNA: TGTGCAAGTCGCTGCTTTCCCCTCCACTTT. Residues: CASRCFPLHF.

This chain links TRBV5-1 with TRBJ2-3, with a weak D call TRBD1 (5 bases). Trimming pared 4 bases from V and 4 bases from J, leaving 13 bases between. There are 14 residues in the CDR3. Germline loops: CDR1 SGHRS, CDR2 YFSETQ. This CDR3 is CASSPTDRPDTQYF. CDR3 nucleotides: TGCGCCAGCAGCCCCACAGACAGACCAGATACGCAGTATTTT.

This clone was observed a handful of times. The chain couples TRBV19 to TRBJ2-7; no clear D gene. Germline assignment: CDR1 LNHDA and CDR2 SQIVND (reference sequence). V was pared by 1 base and J by 2 bases, with 9 bases between. The CDR3 loop spans 14 amino acids. The CDR3 spells CASSIVAEAYEQYF. The CDR3 coding sequence is TGTGCCAGTAGTATAGTCGCAGAAGCCTACGAGCAGTACTTC.

The chain recombines TRBV6-1 with TRBJ2-5; D unclear. The J call is uncertain, as TRBJ2-7 better fits the DNA end. The length of the CDR3 is 11 residues. Germline CDR1 is MNHNS and CDR2 is SASEGT. CDR3 residues: CASGQVYEQYF. The CDR3 bases are TGTGCCAGCGGCCAAGTCTACGAGCAGTACTTC.

CDR3 loop: CASSPSSRFKRDDYEQYF. DNA for the CDR3: TGCGCCAGCAGTCCCTCTAGCCGGTTCAAGCGGGACGATTACGAGCAGTACTTC. The chain carries TRBV5-1 and TRBJ2-7; TRBD2 matches at 7 bases. V was clipped by 5 bases and J by 4 bases; unmatched bases: 21. Germline CDR1 SGHRS, CDR2 YFSETQ. The CDR3 is 18 residues long.

This chain links TRBV10-3 with TRBJ1-5; no clear D gene. The CDR3 is 13 amino acids. Deletions cut 6 bases from V and 7 bases from J, with 13 bases between. Germline CDR1 ENHRY, CDR2 SYGVKD. This CDR3 reads CAISNRVGQPQHF. The CDR3, as DNA: TGTGCCATCAGCAATAGGGTTGGACAGCCCCAGCATTTT.

The V call is TRBV11-2, the J call TRBJ2-5, with no clear D. Germline V gene sequence: CDR1 SGHAT, CDR2 FQNNGV. The V end lost 5 bases, the J end lost 1 base, and 11 bases lay between the germline ends. The CDR3 has 14 amino acids. The CDR3 is CASSQAASQETQYF. The CDR3 DNA is TGTGCCAGCAGCCAGGCCGCCTCCCAAGAGACCCAGTACTTC.

The chain employs TRBV11-3 and TRBJ2-1, with TRBD2 matching 12 bases. The germline V gene has CDR1 SGHNT and CDR2 YENEEA. V was pared by 1 base and J by 6 bases, with 7 bases of the junction left unmatched. This CDR3 has 17 amino acids. CDR3 sequence (DNA): TGTGCCAGCAGCTTAGGATGGACTAGCGGGACTCCCAATGAGCAGTTCTTC. This translates into CASSLGWTSGTPNEQFF.

DNA for the CDR3: TGTGCCAGCAGCGTGGGGGTGTGGGAGACCCAGTACTTC. As protein: CASSVGVWETQYF. The chain has TRBV7-2 and TRBJ2-5; D may correspond to TRBD1 or TRBD2 (5 bases each). From germline, CDR1 is SGHTA and CDR2 FQGNSA. Trimming took off 5 bases at V and 5 bases at J, with 12 bases between the two ends. This CDR3 contains 13 residues. Drawing the rest from reference TRBV7-2 and TRBJ2-5, the complete variable domain is GAGVSQSPSNKVTEKGKDVELRCDPISGHTALYWYRQSLGQGLEFLIYFQGNSAPDKSGLPSDRFSAERTGGSVSTLTIQRTQQEDSAVYLCASSVGVWETQYFGPGTRLLVL.

The V gene is TRBV9, the J gene TRBJ2-2; D is undetermined. V shed 4 bases and J shed 5 bases, with 6 bases lying between them. The CDR3 extends over 12 amino acids. Germline V gene lookup returns CDR1 SGDLS and CDR2 YYNGEE. In DNA form, the CDR3 reads TGTGCCAGCAGCAGCAGGACCGGGGAGCTGTTTTTT. Its translation is CASSSRTGELFF.

V and J are TRBV10-1 and TRBJ1-2; unclear D gene. The germline V and J ends were trimmed by 0 bases and 4 bases, with 12 bases remaining between them. The CDR3 loop spans 15 amino acids. Germline V CDR1 and CDR2: WNHNN, SYGVQD (reference sequence). The CDR3 region has the DNA TGCGCCAGCAGTGAGTCGTGGGGTCTCGTCTATGGCTACACCTTC. Protein: CASSESWGLVYGYTF.

The chain employs TRBV28 and TRBJ2-7, with D perhaps matching TRBD1 (6 bases). V was clipped by 6 bases and J by 7 bases, with 25 bases between them. Germline V gene lookup returns CDR1 MDHEN and CDR2 SYDVKM. The CDR3 runs to 16 residues. This CDR3 is CASSSPENRDGREQYF. The CDR3 DNA follows: TGTGCCAGCAGCTCCCCTGAGAACAGGGACGGCCGGGAGCAGTACTTC.

This clone was seen more than once but under ten times. V usage is TRBV7-9 and J usage is TRBJ1-2; D unresolved. Per the germline V gene, CDR1 is SEHNR and CDR2 is FQNEAQ (reference sequence). V lost 0 bases and J lost 8, with 10 bases in between. This CDR3 is 13 amino acids long. The CDR3: CASSLADPGGYTF. The DNA of the CDR3 is TGTGCCAGCAGCTTAGCGGACCCTGGGGGCTACACCTTC.

V usage is TRBV19 and J usage is TRBJ2-5, with a tentative D call TRBD1 (7 bases). The ends were cut back, 6 bases at V and 5 bases at J, with 13 bases in the middle. Germline lookup yields CDR1 LNHDA and CDR2 SQIVND (reference sequence). The CDR3 is made up of 13 amino acids. In DNA, the CDR3 is TGTGCCAGTAGCGAATCAGGGGGGGAGACCCAGTACTTC. It codes for CASSESGGETQYF.

The chain employs TRBV2 and TRBJ1-1; D unclear. Trimming removed 6 bases from V and 2 bases from J, with 4 bases in between. Germline CDR1 and CDR2: SNHLY and FYNNEI. The CDR3 is 11 amino acids. As DNA, the CDR3 is TGTGCCAGCAGGACAAACACTGAAGCTTTCTTT. Protein: CASRTNTEAFF.

The chain combines TRBV19 with TRBJ2-3; 12 bases align to TRBD2. The V gene end was trimmed by 0 bases and the J gene end by 5 bases; junction bases not matched to a gene: 9. CDR1 LNHDA and CDR2 SQIVND come from the germline V gene (reference sequence). The CDR3 is 18 amino acids. As DNA, the CDR3 is TGTGCCAGTAGTATAGATCAGCCTAGCGGGAGGGTTGAAGATACGCAGTATTTT. Encoded protein: CASSIDQPSGRVEDTQYF.

Only one count was recorded for this clone. The chain uses TRBV19 and TRBJ2-2, with TRBD2 matching over 8 bases. The CDR3 length is 15 residues. Germline lookup yields CDR1 LNHDA and CDR2 SQIVND (reference sequence). The J segment lost 4 bases and the V segment lost 5 bases, leaving 6 bases of the junction unmatched. The chain's CDR3 is CASSLPGRATGELFF. In DNA form, the CDR3 reads TGTGCCAGTAGTCTGCCCGGGAGGGCCACCGGGGAGCTGTTTTTT.

The chain joins TRBV5-1 to TRBJ1-5; TRBD1 aligns across 8 bases. CDR1 SGHRS and CDR2 YFSETQ come from the germline V gene. The CDR3 covers 15 residues. V lost 0 bases to trimming and J lost 5 bases; unmatched junction nucleotides: 4. The CDR3 nucleotides are TGCGCCAGCAGCTTGGAGGGGACAGGCGATCAGCCCCAGCATTTT. It encodes CASSLEGTGDQPQHF.

The J gene is TRBJ2-7, the V gene TRBV11-3; D ambiguous. Trimming removed 5 bases at V and 4 bases at J, with 9 bases between. Germline V lookup: CDR1 SGHNT, CDR2 YENEEA. The CDR3 length is 12 residues. The CDR3 sequence is CASSIMEYEQYF. CDR3 in DNA: TGTGCCAGCAGCATTATGGAGTACGAGCAGTACTTC.

This clone came up a few times. The chain employs TRBV7-8 and TRBJ1-1; possible D gene TRBD1, 6 bases. V gave up 4 bases and J gave up 3 bases, with 18 bases separating them. This CDR3 has 16 residues. Germline assignment: CDR1 SGHVS and CDR2 FQNEAQ. CDR3 region: CASSSTNREWYTEAFF. In DNA form, the CDR3 reads TGTGCCAGCAGCTCGACAAACAGGGAGTGGTACACTGAAGCTTTCTTT.

The J gene is TRBJ1-5, the V gene TRBV28; 7 nucleotides line up with TRBD1. With 5 bases clipped from V and 3 bases from J, the junction kept 7 bases outside the gene matches. Germline-derived CDR1 and CDR2 are MDHEN and SYDVKM. CDR3 length equals 15 residues. In DNA, the CDR3 is TGTGCCAGCAGTCGACAGGGAACGTTCAATCAGCCCCAGCATTTT. Protein sequence: CASSRQGTFNQPQHF.

The V and J genes are TRBV6-6 and TRBJ2-5; 9 nucleotides agree with TRBD2. Germline CDR1 and CDR2: MNHNY and SVGAGI (reference sequence). V lost 3 bases, J lost 3 bases, and 5 bases stayed unmatched. The CDR3 extends over 15 amino acids. CDR3 region: CASSYYLAGKETQYF. The CDR3 DNA follows: TGTGCCAGCAGTTATTACCTAGCGGGAAAAGAGACCCAGTACTTC.

The rearrangement uses TRBV10-1 and TRBJ2-7, with 10 nucleotides matching TRBD1. The V segment lost 5 bases and the J segment 4 bases; nucleotides outside the gene matches: 8. CDR1 and CDR2 (germline): WNHNN, SYGVQD (reference sequence). This CDR3 contains 15 residues. The CDR3 DNA is TGCGCCAGCAGTCCCGACAGGGGGCTAAAGTACGAGCAGTACTTC. Its protein product is CASSPDRGLKYEQYF.

This sequence joins TRBV11-2 and TRBJ2-2; D may be TRBD1 (5 bases). V was cut by 1 base and J by 4 bases, with 7 bases left in between. This CDR3 is 14 amino acids long. CDR1 and CDR2 (germline): SGHAT, FQNNGV. The CDR3 reads CASSLGTPTGELFF. CDR3 nucleotide sequence: TGTGCCAGCAGCTTAGGGACACCCACCGGGGAGCTGTTTTTT. The full variable domain, its missing parts supplied by reference TRBV11-2 and TRBJ2-2, is EAGVAQSPRYKIIEKRQSVAFWCNPISGHATLYWYQQILGQGPKLLIQFQNNGVVDDSQLPKDRFSAERLKGVDSTLKIQPAKLEDSAVYLCASSLGTPTGELFFGEGSRLTVL.

The J gene is TRBJ1-2, the V gene TRBV27; TRBD1 agrees at 8 bases. The junction had 10 bases not matched to a gene; V was cut back by 6 bases and J by 7 bases. The CDR3 runs to 14 residues. Germline V CDR1 and CDR2: MNHEY, SMNVEV (reference sequence). This chain's CDR3 is CASRILRQGSGYTF. CDR3 nucleotide sequence: TGTGCCAGCAGGATCTTACGACAGGGGAGTGGCTACACCTTC.

This clone was observed a few times. The chain employs TRBV19 and TRBJ2-7; 11 bases are a match to TRBD2. With V trimmed by 4 bases and J by 5 bases, 4 bases remained unmatched. This CDR3 is built from 14 residues. Per germline, CDR1 LNHDA and CDR2 SQIVND (reference sequence). The CDR3 is CASSTRGLADEQYF. CDR3 nucleotide sequence: TGTGCCAGTAGTACGAGGGGACTAGCGGACGAGCAGTACTTC.

The chain recombines TRBV6-1 with TRBJ1-5; D remains unclear. Germline V gene lookup returns CDR1 MNHNS and CDR2 SASEGT. V lost 2 bases, J lost 2 bases, and 13 bases lay in between. The CDR3 consists of 16 residues. CDR3 in amino acids: CASSESRAVRNQPQHF. CDR3 bases: TGTGCCAGCAGTGAATCTAGGGCTGTGCGCAATCAGCCCCAGCATTTT.

The chain carries TRBV11-2 and TRBJ2-1, with 7 bases matching TRBD2. The CDR3 covers 15 residues. With 3 bases clipped from V and 9 bases from J, the junction kept 11 bases outside the gene matches. The germline V gene has CDR1 SGHAT and CDR2 FQNNGV. CDR3 region: CASSLGASGRGEQFF. In DNA form, the CDR3 reads TGTGCCAGCAGCTTGGGCGCTAGCGGAAGAGGTGAGCAGTTCTTC.

This sequence joins TRBV4-1 and TRBJ2-5; 8 positions match TRBD2. Trimming removed 0 bases from V and 4 bases from J; junction bases left unmatched: 4. Germline V gene lookup returns CDR1 MGHRA and CDR2 YSYEKL. This CDR3 has 15 residues. The CDR3 coding sequence is TGCGCCAGCAGCCAAGAGGGACTAGTATCAGAGACCCAGTACTTC. It is translated as CASSQEGLVSETQYF.

As DNA, the CDR3 is TGTGCCTGGAGTATCAACAATGAGCAGTTCTTC. As protein: CAWSINNEQFF. The chain has TRBV30 and TRBJ2-1, with D hard to call. CDR3 length: 11 amino acids. V lost 2 bases, J lost 5 bases, and 4 bases lay in between. The V gene's germline CDR1 is GTSNPN and CDR2 SVGIG (reference sequence).